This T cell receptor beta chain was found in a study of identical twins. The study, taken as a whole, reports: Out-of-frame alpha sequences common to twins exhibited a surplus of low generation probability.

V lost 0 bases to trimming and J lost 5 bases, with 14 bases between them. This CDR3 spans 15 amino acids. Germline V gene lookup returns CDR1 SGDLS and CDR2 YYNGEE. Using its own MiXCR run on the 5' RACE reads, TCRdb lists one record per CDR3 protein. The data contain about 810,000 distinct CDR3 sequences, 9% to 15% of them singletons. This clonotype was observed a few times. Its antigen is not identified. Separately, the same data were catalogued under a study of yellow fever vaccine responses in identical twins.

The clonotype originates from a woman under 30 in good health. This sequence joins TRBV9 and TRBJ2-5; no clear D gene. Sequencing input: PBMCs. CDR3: CASSVGPTAQETQYF. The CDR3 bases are TGTGCCAGCAGCGTAGGACCGACCGCCCAGGAGACCCAGTACTTC. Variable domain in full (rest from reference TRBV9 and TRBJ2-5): DSGVTQTPKHLITATGQRVTLRCSPRSGDLSVYWYQQSLDQGLQFLIQYYNGEERAKGNILERFSAQQFPDLHSELNLSSLELGDSALYFCASSVGPTAQETQYFGPGTRLLVL.